The 22 T cell receptor beta chains below come from one sample, sequenced in a study of blood T cell repertoires in COVID-19. Profiling relied on immunoSEQ multiplex PCR, and the TCRdb table lists in-frame clones only, not all of them. This table has 250,000 or so clones, around 89% appearing once. Sequencing was done on a sample of PBMCs or T cells enriched from blood (not recorded which). The receptors were sampled from a middle-aged woman with acute COVID-19.

This chain uses TRBV2 with TRBJ2-1; TRBD2 agrees at 13 bases. The V gene's germline CDR1 is SNHLY and CDR2 FYNNEI. The CDR3 runs 18 residues. Trimming took 6 bases from V and 0 from J; bases not matched to a gene: 8. The CDR3, as DNA: TGTGCCAGCAGAAGGACTAGCGGGGGCCTACCCTCCTACAATGAGCAGTTCTTC. Its protein is CASRRTSGGLPSYNEQFF. Using reference TRBV2 and TRBJ2-1 for the parts outside the CDR3, the full variable domain is EPEVTQTPSHQVTQMGQEVILRCVPISNHLYFYWYRQILGQKVEFLVSFYNNEISEKSEIFDDQFSVERPDGSNFTLKIRSTKLEDSAMYFCASRRTSGGLPSYNEQFFGPGTRLTVL.

The chain couples TRBV5-5 to TRBJ2-2; TRBD2 is a possible D gene (6 bases). This CDR3 is built from 16 residues. Looked up from germline, CDR1 is SGHKS and CDR2 is YYEKEE (reference sequence). V lost 4 bases and J 3 bases, leaving 16 bases between the germline ends. This CDR3 is CASSRPPRDYTGELFF. In nucleotides, the CDR3 is TGTGCCAGCAGCCGCCCCCCAAGGGACTACACCGGGGAGCTGTTTTTT.

The gene calls are TRBV5-6 and TRBJ1-3; D is unclear. This CDR3 has 14 amino acids. CDR1 is SGHDT, CDR2 YYEEEE, per germline. Trimming stripped 4 bases from V and 0 bases from J, with 8 bases between. The CDR3 sequence is CASSLVGSGNTIYF. In nucleotides, the CDR3 is TGTGCCAGCAGCCTGGTCGGCTCTGGAAACACCATATATTTT.

J is TRBJ1-2 and V is TRBV27; tentatively, D is TRBD1 (5 bases). Germline V gene lookup returns CDR1 MNHEY and CDR2 SMNVEV (reference sequence). The V end was cut by 0 bases, the J end by 4 bases, with 9 bases between. CDR3 length equals 14 residues. The CDR3 DNA sequence: TGTGCCAGCAGTTTATCGGGGGGGTTCTATGGCTACACCTTC. It is translated as CASSLSGGFYGYTF.

V is TRBV3-1 (or the pseudogene TRBV3-2) and J is TRBJ2-5; tentative D call: TRBD1 (5 bases). Trimming took off 3 bases at V and 4 bases at J, with 9 bases between the two ends. Germline V gene sequence: CDR1 LGHDT, CDR2 YNNKEL (reference sequence). This CDR3 is built from 13 residues. CDR3 loop: CASSQAGIETQYF. The CDR3, as DNA: TGTGCCAGCAGCCAGGCAGGGATAGAGACCCAGTACTTC.

The chain recombines TRBV6-1 with TRBJ1-5, with D unclear. Trimming removed 2 bases at V and 0 bases at J, with 5 bases between. The CDR3 extends over 14 amino acids. Germline CDR1 is MNHNS and CDR2 is SASEGT. CDR3 in DNA: TGTGCCAGCAGTGAACAGTATAGCAATCAGCCCCAGCATTTT. It is translated as CASSEQYSNQPQHF.

This clone came up once. The chain joins TRBV12-3 or TRBV12-4 to TRBJ1-1; 7 bases line up with TRBD1. V lost 3 bases, J lost 10 bases, and 8 bases stayed unmatched. This CDR3 comprises 13 residues. CDR3 DNA: TGTGCCAGCAGTTTGGGACAGTCGTTGGGAGCTTTCTTT. It yields the protein CASSLGQSLGAFF.

The DNA of the CDR3 is TGTGCCAGCAGCCAAGGGACAGGTGGACCCTATGGCTACACCTTC. Amino acid sequence: CASSQGTGGPYGYTF. The V and J genes are TRBV3-1 (or the pseudogene TRBV3-2) and TRBJ1-2, with 7 bases matching TRBD1. The V segment lost 1 base and the J segment 4 bases; nucleotides outside the gene matches: 6. The CDR3 is 15 amino acids. Germline CDR1 LGHDT, CDR2 YNNKEL (reference sequence).

The chain is built from TRBV18 and TRBJ2-7, with D perhaps TRBD2 (5 bases). CDR3 length: 12 amino acids. CDR1 and CDR2 (germline): KGHSH, LQKENI. The V gene lost 3 bases and the J gene lost 4 bases, with 7 bases spanning the gap. The CDR3 loop is CASSPGGYEQYF. CDR3 DNA sequence: TGTGCCAGCTCACCCGGAGGTTACGAGCAGTACTTC. The full variable domain, completed using reference TRBV18 and TRBJ2-7, is NAGVMQNPRHLVRRRGQEARLRCSPMKGHSHVYWYRQLPEEGLKFMVYLQKENIIDESGMPKERFSAEFPKEGPSILRIQQVVRGDSAAYFCASSPGGYEQYFGPGTRLTVT.

The chain has TRBV30 and TRBJ2-1; 12 bases align to TRBD2. Germline CDR1 GTSNPN, CDR2 SVGIG (reference sequence). The CDR3 is made up of 15 amino acids. Trimming took 2 bases from V and 8 from J; bases not matched to a gene: 7. In nucleotides, the CDR3 is TGTGCCTGGAGTCCGCCGACTAGCGGGAGCCATGAGCAGTTCTTC. It is translated as CAWSPPTSGSHEQFF.

The chain carries TRBV4-3 and TRBJ2-7; D may be TRBD1 (5 bases). The CDR3 covers 15 residues. Trimming pared 0 bases from V and 2 bases from J, leaving 11 bases between. Germline CDR1 LGHNA, CDR2 YSLEER. CDR3: CASSQDPRAAYEQYF. The CDR3 DNA reads TGCGCCAGCAGCCAAGATCCCAGGGCAGCCTACGAGCAGTACTTC.

This clone was picked up one time. The chain joins TRBV5-5 to TRBJ2-3; no firm D call. V dropped 4 bases and J dropped 4 bases, with 13 bases sitting between them. This CDR3 is built from 14 residues. Germline CDR1 SGHKS, CDR2 YYEKEE (reference sequence). The DNA of the CDR3 is TGTGCCAGCAGCCCGACATCCGACCCAGATACGCAGTATTTT. It codes for CASSPTSDPDTQYF.

The chain employs TRBV10-3 and TRBJ1-6; D possibly corresponds to TRBD1 (6 bases). CDR3 size: 13 residues. Germline CDR1 ENHRY, CDR2 SYGVKD. The V gene lost 5 bases and the J gene lost 8 bases, with 10 bases spanning the gap. In DNA form, the CDR3 reads TGTGCCATCAGTCAGGACAGATATTCACCCCTCCACTTT. Its protein is CAISQDRYSPLHF.

The genes are TRBV25-1 and TRBJ2-2, with 7 bases matching TRBD2. The CDR3 covers 14 residues. Germline loops: CDR1 MGHDK, CDR2 SYGVNS. The V gene end was trimmed by 1 base and the J gene end by 8 bases; junction bases not matched to a gene: 4. The CDR3 nucleotides are TGTGCCAGCAGTGAATCCGGGAGGTATGGGGAGCTGTTTTTT. As protein: CASSESGRYGELFF.

The gene calls are TRBV19 and TRBJ2-7; 8 bases agree with TRBD1. CDR1 and CDR2 from the germline V gene are LNHDA and SQIVND (reference sequence). V shed 8 bases, J shed 6 bases, and the junction held 3 bases outside the gene matches. This CDR3 is built from 11 residues. The CDR3 spells CASGQGPEQYF. The CDR3, as DNA: TGTGCCAGTGGACAGGGCCCCGAGCAGTACTTC.

The genes are TRBV11-3 and TRBJ2-1, with 10 bases that match TRBD2. From germline, CDR1 is SGHNT and CDR2 YENEEA. The length of the CDR3 is 18 residues. The V gene end was trimmed by 2 bases and the J gene end by 0 bases; junction bases not matched to a gene: 7. The CDR3 is CASSLHGASGSSYNEQFF. The CDR3 region has the DNA TGTGCCAGCAGCTTACATGGGGCTAGCGGGAGCTCCTACAATGAGCAGTTCTTC.

The chain links TRBV5-4 to TRBJ1-1; TRBD1 is a possible D gene (5 bases). This CDR3 contains 12 residues. Germline CDR1 SGHNT, CDR2 YYREEE (reference sequence). V dropped 4 bases and J dropped 7 bases, with 11 bases sitting between them. The CDR3 DNA reads as TGTGCCAGCAGCGGAATGGGGCGTGAAGCTTTCTTT. It specifies CASSGMGREAFF.

V is TRBV5-4 and J is TRBJ1-2; 7 nucleotides match TRBD1. CDR1 and CDR2 (germline): SGHNT, YYREEE (reference sequence). The CDR3 sequence is 14 residues long. Trimming at V came to 0 bases and at J to 7 bases, leaving 6 bases not matched to a gene. CDR3: CASSLEGAPGGYTF. The CDR3 DNA reads as TGTGCCAGCAGCTTGGAGGGGGCCCCCGGTGGCTACACCTTC.

The CDR3 DNA sequence: TGCGCCAGCAGTGAGACGGACAGGGGCAATCAGCCCCAGCATTTT. Its protein product is CASSETDRGNQPQHF. V usage is TRBV10-2 and J usage is TRBJ1-5, with 8 bases lining up with TRBD1. The trim removed 2 bases at V and 2 bases at J, leaving 2 bases unmatched. This CDR3 comprises 15 residues. Germline CDR1 is WSHSY and CDR2 is SAAADI.

The rearrangement links TRBV2 to TRBJ2-7; D gene uncertain. Germline CDR1 and CDR2: SNHLY and FYNNEI. Between the trimmed V and J ends, which lost 6 bases and 9 bases, there was a span of 21 bases. CDR3 size: 14 residues. CDR3 amino acids: CASRSVSASLRQYV. CDR3 DNA: TGTGCCAGCAGGAGTGTCAGCGCCAGTTTGCGGCAGTACGTC.

The CDR3 coding sequence is TGTGCCAGTAGTACCTCGACAGCCTGGGCCAAACTGTTTTTT. It specifies CASSTSTAWAKLFF. J is TRBJ1-4 and V is TRBV19; perhaps TRBD1 as D (5 bases). CDR1 is LNHDA and CDR2 is SQIVND in the germline V gene (reference sequence). This CDR3 region has 14 residues. V was pared by 4 bases and J by 11 bases, with 17 bases between.

The V call is TRBV24-1, the J call TRBJ2-5; 7 bases fit TRBD2. Germline values: CDR1 KGHDR, CDR2 SFDVKD. This CDR3 has 14 amino acids. V dropped 9 bases and J dropped 2; count of bases not matched to a gene: 8. The CDR3 sequence: CATEGWGGQETQYF. Written as DNA, the CDR3 is TGTGCCACCGAAGGATGGGGGGGTCAAGAGACCCAGTACTTC.